The rows below give T cell receptor beta chains drawn from one sample of a study of beta chain features in type 1 diabetes. The protocol was immunoSEQ multiplex PCR, while the TCRdb copy is restricted to in-frame clones and leaves out a portion. This sample has roughly 300,000 clones, with 12% to 15% found just once. Sequenced input: central memory CD4+ T cells from blood. The receptors here all came from a man aged 30-40 years in good health. The CDR3 runs from the conserved cysteine through the conserved F or W. D genes are given only for firm matches. Only some rows state a clone size, as once, few, many or a class for expanded clones.

v_gene: TRBV10-3; d_gene: NA; j_gene: TRBJ2-2; abundance: NA; CDR3aa: CAISESIGTGELFF; CDR3nt: TGTGCCATCAGTGAGTCGATAGGCACCGGGGAGCTGTTTTTT
v_gene: TRBV29-1; d_gene: TRBD1; j_gene: TRBJ1-1; abundance: NA; CDR3aa: CSVGSRDRVGTFF; CDR3nt: TGCAGCGTTGGGTCCCGGGACAGGGTCGGAACTTTCTTT
v_gene: TRBV10-3; d_gene: NA; j_gene: TRBJ2-7; abundance: NA; CDR3aa: CAISGGQGNEQYF; CDR3nt: TGTGCCATCAGTGGTGGCCAGGGTAACGAGCAGTACTTC
v_gene: TRBV18; d_gene: NA; j_gene: TRBJ2-3; abundance: NA; CDR3aa: CASSLWPSSTDTQYF; CDR3nt: TGTGCCAGCTCACTATGGCCGTCATCCACAGATACGCAGTATTTT
v_gene: TRBV5-1; d_gene: NA; j_gene: TRBJ1-5; abundance: few; CDR3aa: CASSLEGRNQPQHF; CDR3nt: TGCGCCAGCAGCTTGGAGGGGCGCAATCAGCCCCAGCATTTT
v_gene: TRBV6-5; d_gene: NA; j_gene: TRBJ2-3; abundance: few; CDR3aa: CASSDNRDTQYF; CDR3nt: TGTGCCAGCAGTGACAATCGGGATACGCAGTATTTT
v_gene: TRBV4-3; d_gene: NA; j_gene: TRBJ2-7; abundance: NA; CDR3aa: CASSQSDEQYF; CDR3nt: TGCGCCAGCAGCCAATCCGACGAGCAGTACTTC
v_gene: TRBV6-5; d_gene: TRBD1; j_gene: TRBJ1-2; abundance: NA; CDR3aa: CASSGGQGFVGGYTF; CDR3nt: TGTGCCAGCAGTGGCGGACAGGGGTTTGTCGGTGGCTACACCTTC
v_gene: TRBV27; d_gene: NA; j_gene: TRBJ1-2; abundance: NA; CDR3aa: CASSPGPSLGDYTF; CDR3nt: TGTGCCAGCAGTCCAGGACCCTCGTTAGGAGACTACACCTTC
v_gene: TRBV2; d_gene: NA; j_gene: TRBJ2-5; abundance: few; CDR3aa: CASGLGLLETQYF; CDR3nt: TGTGCCAGCGGACTGGGGCTCTTAGAGACCCAGTACTTC
v_gene: TRBV6-5; d_gene: TRBD1; j_gene: TRBJ1-5; abundance: few; CDR3aa: CASSRTGLSNQPQHF; CDR3nt: TGTGCCAGCAGTCGGACAGGGTTAAGCAATCAGCCCCAGCATTTT
v_gene: TRBV19; d_gene: TRBD2; j_gene: TRBJ2-1; abundance: NA; CDR3aa: CASNPGGENEQFF; CDR3nt: TGTGCCAGTAATCCGGGAGGTGAGAATGAGCAGTTCTTC
v_gene: TRBV5-6; d_gene: TRBD1; j_gene: TRBJ2-5; abundance: few; CDR3aa: CASSLTLDREAETQYF; CDR3nt: TGTGCCAGCAGCCTAACTTTGGACAGGGAAGCTGAGACCCAGTACTTC
v_gene: TRBV5-1; d_gene: NA; j_gene: TRBJ2-3; abundance: NA; CDR3aa: CASSPGGADTDTQYF; CDR3nt: TGCGCCAGCAGCCCGGGTGGAGCCGACACAGATACGCAGTATTTT
v_gene: TRBV6-1; d_gene: NA; j_gene: TRBJ1-5; abundance: NA; CDR3aa: CASSEVGGWQPQHF; CDR3nt: TGTGCCAGCAGTGAAGTGGGGGGCTGGCAGCCCCAGCATTTT
v_gene: TRBV9; d_gene: NA; j_gene: TRBJ1-2; abundance: NA; CDR3aa: CASSPADSRYGYTF; CDR3nt: TGTGCCAGCAGCCCAGCAGACAGTAGATATGGCTACACCTTC
v_gene: TRBV7-2; d_gene: TRBD1; j_gene: TRBJ1-1; abundance: NA; CDR3aa: CASSLAQGARTEAFF; CDR3nt: TGTGCCAGCAGCTTAGCGCAGGGGGCACGGACTGAAGCTTTCTTT
v_gene: TRBV11-3; d_gene: NA; j_gene: TRBJ1-4; abundance: few; CDR3aa: CASSLRGVGANEKLFF; CDR3nt: TGTGCCAGCAGCTTAAGAGGGGTCGGAGCGAATGAAAAACTGTTTTTT
v_gene: TRBV14; d_gene: TRBD1; j_gene: TRBJ1-2; abundance: NA; CDR3aa: CASSRDRNPAGGYTF; CDR3nt: TGTGCCAGCAGCCGGGACAGAAACCCAGCTGGCGGCTACACCTTC
v_gene: TRBV11-2; d_gene: NA; j_gene: TRBJ2-5; abundance: few; CDR3aa: CASSPRDSNLHGTQYF; CDR3nt: TGTGCCAGCAGCCCCCGAGACAGTAATCTCCATGGGACCCAGTACTTC
v_gene: TRBV27; d_gene: NA; j_gene: TRBJ1-2; abundance: few; CDR3aa: CASSSTAWDGYTF; CDR3nt: TGTGCCAGCAGTTCTACAGCTTGGGATGGCTACACCTTC
v_gene: TRBV7-8; d_gene: NA; j_gene: TRBJ1-4; abundance: few; CDR3aa: CASSRSATNEKLFF; CDR3nt: TGTGCCAGCAGCAGGAGTGCAACTAATGAAAAACTGTTTTTT
v_gene: TRBV15; d_gene: NA; j_gene: TRBJ1-6; abundance: NA; CDR3aa: CATSRDLGGAGYNSPLHF; CDR3nt: TGTGCCACCAGCAGAGATCTAGGGGGTGCGGGATATAATTCACCCCTCCACTTT
v_gene: TRBV11-2; d_gene: NA; j_gene: TRBJ1-3; abundance: few; CDR3aa: CASSLEMSRNTIYF; CDR3nt: TGTGCCAGCAGCTTAGAGATGTCTCGGAACACCATATATTTT
v_gene: TRBV5-4; d_gene: NA; j_gene: TRBJ2-4; abundance: few; CDR3aa: CASSQEERGYIQYF; CDR3nt: TGCGCCAGCAGCCAAGAAGAGAGGGGATACATTCAGTACTTC
v_gene: TRBV29-1; d_gene: NA; j_gene: TRBJ1-1; abundance: few; CDR3aa: CSVGPRSGTEAFF; CDR3nt: TGCAGCGTTGGGCCGCGATCGGGGACTGAAGCTTTCTTT
v_gene: TRBV2; d_gene: TRBD1; j_gene: TRBJ2-1; abundance: NA; CDR3aa: CASSDHRGFYNEQFF; CDR3nt: TGTGCCAGCAGTGACCACAGGGGCTTCTACAATGAGCAGTTCTTC
v_gene: TRBV19; d_gene: TRBD2; j_gene: TRBJ2-5; abundance: few; CDR3aa: CASSIPGLAGGQETQYF; CDR3nt: TGTGCCAGTAGTATCCCCGGACTAGCGGGAGGACAAGAGACCCAGTACTTC
v_gene: TRBV27; d_gene: NA; j_gene: TRBJ1-6; abundance: NA; CDR3aa: CASRDSRNSPLHF; CDR3nt: TGTGCCAGCAGGGACAGCAGAAATTCACCCCTCCACTTT
v_gene: TRBV11-2; d_gene: NA; j_gene: TRBJ2-5; abundance: NA; CDR3aa: CASIANPAETQYF; CDR3nt: TGTGCCAGCATCGCGAACCCCGCGGAGACCCAGTACTTC
v_gene: TRBV7-2; d_gene: NA; j_gene: TRBJ2-7; abundance: few; CDR3aa: CASSFDLHEQYF; CDR3nt: TGTGCCAGCAGCTTTGATCTCCACGAGCAGTACTTC
v_gene: TRBV7-3; d_gene: NA; j_gene: TRBJ2-1; abundance: few; CDR3aa: CASSSSLSSYNEQFF; CDR3nt: TGTGCCAGCAGCTCGAGCTTGAGCTCCTACAATGAGCAGTTCTTC
v_gene: TRBV4-3; d_gene: NA; j_gene: TRBJ1-6; abundance: few; CDR3aa: CASSQDPTGRSPLHF; CDR3nt: TGCGCCAGCAGCCAAGACCCGACAGGCCGTTCACCCCTCCACTTT
v_gene: TRBV11-2; d_gene: NA; j_gene: TRBJ2-7; abundance: many; CDR3aa: CASSLAGYGYEQYF; CDR3nt: TGTGCCAGCAGCTTAGCAGGGTATGGCTACGAGCAGTACTTC
v_gene: TRBV6-6; d_gene: NA; j_gene: TRBJ1-1; abundance: NA; CDR3aa: CASSYPSPGRDTEAFF; CDR3nt: TGTGCCAGCAGTTACCCTTCCCCCGGGAGGGACACTGAAGCTTTCTTT
v_gene: TRBV6-6; d_gene: NA; j_gene: TRBJ2-5; abundance: NA; CDR3aa: CASSYPATRGETQYF; CDR3nt: TGTGCCAGCAGTTACCCAGCTACGCGTGGAGAGACCCAGTACTTC
v_gene: TRBV6-4; d_gene: NA; j_gene: TRBJ1-5; abundance: NA; CDR3aa: CASTKGQGDNQPQHF; CDR3nt: TGTGCCAGCACTAAAGGCCAGGGAGACAATCAGCCCCAGCATTTT
v_gene: TRBV5-6; d_gene: NA; j_gene: TRBJ1-2; abundance: few; CDR3aa: CASSLAESNYGYTF; CDR3nt: TGTGCCAGCAGCTTGGCCGAAAGTAACTATGGCTACACCTTC
v_gene: TRBV2; d_gene: NA; j_gene: TRBJ2-7; abundance: few; CDR3aa: CASMWGYAYEQYF; CDR3nt: TGTGCCAGCATGTGGGGGTACGCCTACGAGCAGTACTTC
v_gene: TRBV7-7; d_gene: NA; j_gene: TRBJ1-4; abundance: few; CDR3aa: CASSLSVTNEKLFF; CDR3nt: TGTGCCAGCAGCTTAAGTGTTACTAATGAAAAACTGTTTTTT
v_gene: TRBV14; d_gene: NA; j_gene: TRBJ1-3; abundance: NA; CDR3aa: CASSYDRTPGNTIYF; CDR3nt: TGTGCCAGCAGCTATGACAGAACCCCTGGAAACACCATATATTTT